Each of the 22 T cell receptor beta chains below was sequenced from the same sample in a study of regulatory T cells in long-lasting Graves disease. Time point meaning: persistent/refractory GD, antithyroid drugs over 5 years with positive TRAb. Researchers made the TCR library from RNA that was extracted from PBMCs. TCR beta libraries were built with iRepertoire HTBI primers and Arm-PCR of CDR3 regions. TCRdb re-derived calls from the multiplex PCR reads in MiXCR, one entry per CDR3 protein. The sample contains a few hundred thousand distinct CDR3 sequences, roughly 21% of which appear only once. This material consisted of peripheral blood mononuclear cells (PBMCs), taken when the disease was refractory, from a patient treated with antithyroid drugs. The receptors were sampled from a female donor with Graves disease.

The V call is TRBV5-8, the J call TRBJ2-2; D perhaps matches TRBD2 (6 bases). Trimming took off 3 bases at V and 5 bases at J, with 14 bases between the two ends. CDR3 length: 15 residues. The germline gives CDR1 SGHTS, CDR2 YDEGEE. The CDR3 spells CASSWGESGTGELFF. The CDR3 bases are TGTGCCAGCAGCTGGGGGGAATCGGGGACCGGGGAGCTGTTTTTT. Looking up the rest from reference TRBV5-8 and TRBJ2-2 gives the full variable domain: EAGVTQSPTHLIKTRGQQATLRCSPISGHTSVYWYQQALGLGLQFLLWYDEGEERNRGNFPPRFSGRQFPNYSSELNVNALELEDSALYLCASSWGESGTGELFFGEGSRLTVL.

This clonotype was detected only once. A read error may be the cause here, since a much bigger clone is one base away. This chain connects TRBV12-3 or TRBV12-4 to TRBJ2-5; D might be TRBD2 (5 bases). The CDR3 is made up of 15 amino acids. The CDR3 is CAGSYSPTGQETQYF. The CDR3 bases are TGTGCCGGCAGTTATTCCCCGACGGGACAAGAGACCCAGTACTTC.

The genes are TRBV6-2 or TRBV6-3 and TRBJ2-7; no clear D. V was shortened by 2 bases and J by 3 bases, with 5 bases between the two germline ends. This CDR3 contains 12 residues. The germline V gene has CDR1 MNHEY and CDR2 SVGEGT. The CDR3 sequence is CASSYPHYEQYF. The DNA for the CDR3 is TGTGCCAGCAGTTACCCCCACTACGAGCAGTACTTC.

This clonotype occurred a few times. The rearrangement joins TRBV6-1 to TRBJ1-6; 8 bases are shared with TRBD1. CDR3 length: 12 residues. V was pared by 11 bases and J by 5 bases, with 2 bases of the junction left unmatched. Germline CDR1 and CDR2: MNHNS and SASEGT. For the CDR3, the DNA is TGTGCCGGACAGGGTAATAATTCACCCCTCCACTTT. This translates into CAGQGNNSPLHF.

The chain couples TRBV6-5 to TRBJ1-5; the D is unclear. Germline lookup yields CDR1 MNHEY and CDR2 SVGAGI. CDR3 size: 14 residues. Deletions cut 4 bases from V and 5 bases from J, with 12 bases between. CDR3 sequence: CASSFNLGDQPQHF. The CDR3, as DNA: TGTGCCAGCAGTTTCAACTTAGGTGATCAGCCCCAGCATTTT.

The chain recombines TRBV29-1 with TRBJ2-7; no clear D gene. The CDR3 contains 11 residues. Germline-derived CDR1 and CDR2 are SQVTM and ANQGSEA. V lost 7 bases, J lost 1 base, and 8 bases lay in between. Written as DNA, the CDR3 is TGCAGCGGATCGGAGTCCTACGAGCAGTACTTC. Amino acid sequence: CSGSESYEQYF.

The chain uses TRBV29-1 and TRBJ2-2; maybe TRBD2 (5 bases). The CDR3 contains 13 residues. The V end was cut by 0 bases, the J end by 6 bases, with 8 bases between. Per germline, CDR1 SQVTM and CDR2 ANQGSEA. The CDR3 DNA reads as TGCAGCGTTGAAGATACGAGGGCCGGGGAGCTGTTTTTT. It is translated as CSVEDTRAGELFF.

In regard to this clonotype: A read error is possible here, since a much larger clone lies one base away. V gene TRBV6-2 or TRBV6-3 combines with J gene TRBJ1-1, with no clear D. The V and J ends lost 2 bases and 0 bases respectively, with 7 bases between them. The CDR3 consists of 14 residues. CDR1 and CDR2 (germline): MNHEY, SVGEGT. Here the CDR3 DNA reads TGTGCCAGCAGTTACAGACACCTGAACACTGAAGCTTTCTTT. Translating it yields CASSYRHLNTEAFF.

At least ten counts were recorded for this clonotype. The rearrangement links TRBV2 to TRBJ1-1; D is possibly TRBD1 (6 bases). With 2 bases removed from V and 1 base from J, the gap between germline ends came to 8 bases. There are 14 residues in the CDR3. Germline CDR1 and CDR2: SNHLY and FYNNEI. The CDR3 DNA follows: TGTGCCAGCAGTGAATCGACAGGGAACACTGAAGCTTTCTTT. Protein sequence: CASSESTGNTEAFF.

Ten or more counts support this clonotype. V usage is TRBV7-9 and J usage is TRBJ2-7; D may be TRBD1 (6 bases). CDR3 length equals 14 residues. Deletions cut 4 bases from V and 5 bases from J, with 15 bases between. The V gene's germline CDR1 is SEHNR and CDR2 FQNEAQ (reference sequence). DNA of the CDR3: TGTGCCAGCAGCTCCTCAGGGGCTCTCCACGAGCAGTACTTC. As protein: CASSSSGALHEQYF.

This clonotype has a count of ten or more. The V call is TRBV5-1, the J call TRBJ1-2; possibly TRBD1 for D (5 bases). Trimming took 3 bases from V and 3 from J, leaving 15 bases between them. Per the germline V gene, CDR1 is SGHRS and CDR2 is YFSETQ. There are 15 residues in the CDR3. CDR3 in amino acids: CASSWAGGDDYGYTF. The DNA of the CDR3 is TGCGCCAGCAGCTGGGCAGGAGGGGACGACTATGGCTACACCTTC.

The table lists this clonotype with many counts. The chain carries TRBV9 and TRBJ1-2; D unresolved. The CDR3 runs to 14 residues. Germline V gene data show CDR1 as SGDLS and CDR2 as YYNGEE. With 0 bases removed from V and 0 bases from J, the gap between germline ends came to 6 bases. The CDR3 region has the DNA TGTGCCAGCAGCGTAGATCTATCTAACTATGGCTACACCTTC. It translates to CASSVDLSNYGYTF.

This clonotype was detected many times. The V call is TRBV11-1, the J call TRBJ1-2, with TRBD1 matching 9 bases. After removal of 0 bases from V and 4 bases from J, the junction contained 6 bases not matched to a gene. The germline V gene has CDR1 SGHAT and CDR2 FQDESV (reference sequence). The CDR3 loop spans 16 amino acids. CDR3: CASSLARTGESYGYTF. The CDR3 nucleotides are TGTGCCAGCAGCTTAGCCCGGACAGGGGAGAGCTATGGCTACACCTTC.

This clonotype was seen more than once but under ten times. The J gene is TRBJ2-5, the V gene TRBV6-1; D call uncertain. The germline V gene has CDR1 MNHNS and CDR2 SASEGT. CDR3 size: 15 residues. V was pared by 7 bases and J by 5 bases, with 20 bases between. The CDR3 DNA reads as TGTGCCAGCACCAGAGTCTGGACCCAAGAGGAGACCCAGTACTTC. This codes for CASTRVWTQEETQYF.

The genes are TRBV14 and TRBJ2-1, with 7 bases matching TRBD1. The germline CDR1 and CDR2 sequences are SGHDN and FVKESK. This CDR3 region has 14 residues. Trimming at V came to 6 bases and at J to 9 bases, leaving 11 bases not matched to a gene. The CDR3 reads CASRHRGLGTEQFF. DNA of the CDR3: TGTGCCAGCAGACACAGGGGTTTAGGCACTGAGCAGTTCTTC. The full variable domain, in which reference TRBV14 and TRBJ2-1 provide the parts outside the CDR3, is EAGVTQFPSHSVIEKGQTVTLRCDPISGHDNLYWYRRVMGKEIKFLLHFVKESKQDESGMPNNRFLAERTGGTYSTLKVQPAELEDSGVYFCASRHRGLGTEQFFGPGTRLTVL.

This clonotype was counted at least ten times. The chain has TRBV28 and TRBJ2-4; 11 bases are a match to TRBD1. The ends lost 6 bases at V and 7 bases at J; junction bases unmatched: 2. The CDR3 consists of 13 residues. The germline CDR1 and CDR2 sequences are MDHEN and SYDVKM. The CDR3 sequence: CASRGQGGNIQYF. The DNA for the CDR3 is TGTGCCAGCAGGGGACAGGGGGGGAACATTCAGTACTTC. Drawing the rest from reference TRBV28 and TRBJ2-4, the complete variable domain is DVKVTQSSRYLVKRTGEKVFLECVQDMDHENMFWYRQDPGLGLRLIYFSYDVKMKEKGDIPEGYSVSREKKERFSLILESASTNQTSMYLCASRGQGGNIQYFGAGTRLSVL.

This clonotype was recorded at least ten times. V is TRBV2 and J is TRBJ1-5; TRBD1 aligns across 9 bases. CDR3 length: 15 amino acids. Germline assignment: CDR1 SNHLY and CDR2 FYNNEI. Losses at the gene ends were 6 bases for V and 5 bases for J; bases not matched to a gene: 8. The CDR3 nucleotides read TGTGCCAGCAGCGGACAGGGGCGCCCAGATCAGCCCCAGCATTTT. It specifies CASSGQGRPDQPQHF.

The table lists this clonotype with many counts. CDR3 nucleotide sequence: TGTGCCAGCAGTTTTCTCCGGGGACAGGGTTACGAGCAGTACTTC. The encoded protein is CASSFLRGQGYEQYF. The rearrangement joins TRBV27 to TRBJ2-7; 9 bases match TRBD1. V shed 3 bases, J shed 4 bases, and the junction held 7 bases outside the gene matches. The CDR3 is 15 amino acids. CDR1 and CDR2 (germline): MNHEY, SMNVEV (reference sequence).

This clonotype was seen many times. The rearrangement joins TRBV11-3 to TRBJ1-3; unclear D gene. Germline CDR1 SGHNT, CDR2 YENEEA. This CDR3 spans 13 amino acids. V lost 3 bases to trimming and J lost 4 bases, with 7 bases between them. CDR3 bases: TGTGCCAGCAGCTTCGGGGTAGGAAACACCATATATTTT. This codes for CASSFGVGNTIYF.

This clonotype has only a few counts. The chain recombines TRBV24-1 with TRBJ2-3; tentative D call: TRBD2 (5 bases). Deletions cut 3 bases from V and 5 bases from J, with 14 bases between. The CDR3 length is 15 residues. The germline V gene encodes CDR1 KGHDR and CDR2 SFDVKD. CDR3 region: CATSDLRGTGDTQYF. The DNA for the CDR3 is TGTGCCACCAGTGATCTCCGGGGAACGGGAGATACGCAGTATTTT.

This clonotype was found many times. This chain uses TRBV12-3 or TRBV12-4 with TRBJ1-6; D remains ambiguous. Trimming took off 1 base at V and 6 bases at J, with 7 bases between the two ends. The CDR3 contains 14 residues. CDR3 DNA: TGTGCCAGCAGTTTAGGTGTGGGTAATTCACCCCTCCACTTT. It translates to CASSLGVGNSPLHF.

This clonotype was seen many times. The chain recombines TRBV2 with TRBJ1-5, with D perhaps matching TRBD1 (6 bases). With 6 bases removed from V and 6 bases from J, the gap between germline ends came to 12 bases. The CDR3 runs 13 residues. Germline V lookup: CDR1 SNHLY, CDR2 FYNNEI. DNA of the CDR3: TGTGCCAGCAGGGTCCAGGGGACTCAGCCCCAGCATTTT. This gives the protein CASRVQGTQPQHF.